This is a list of T cell receptor beta chains from one sample in a study of CD8+CD57+ T cells in acquired aplastic anemia. One entry per CDR3 protein, called by TCRdb with MiXCR from the reads. The repertoire holds some 190,000 distinct CDR3 sequences, with just over 45% as singletons. Sequenced material: sorted CD4+, CD8+, or CD8+CD57+ T cells (not recorded which) from PBMCs. The receptors here all came from a human donor in good health. Each CDR3 is given with its conserved first and last residue. D genes are given only for firm matches. Some rows have no size entry. The others give once, few or many, or a class for an expanded clone.

v_gene	abundance	d_gene	j_gene	CDR3nt	CDR3aa
TRBV20-1	-	TRBD2	TRBJ2-7	TGCAGTGCCACGGGAGGAGGTCGTCACGAGCAGTACTTC	CSATGGGRHEQYF
TRBV7-9	many	-	TRBJ2-7	TGTGCCAGCAGCTCAACAGAAAAGCAGTACTTC	CASSSTEKQYF
TRBV10-1	-	-	TRBJ1-1	TGCGCCAGCAGCTTGCAGTCTCCGGCCACTGAAGCTTTCTTT	CASSLQSPATEAFF
TRBV7-9	many	-	TRBJ2-2	TGTGCCAGCACCGCCGGGACGGCTAACACCGGGGAGCTGTTTTTT	CASTAGTANTGELFF
TRBV6-2/TRBV6-3	many	TRBD1	TRBJ1-1	TGTGCCAGCAGCCGCCCGGGACAGGGGGCGAACACTGAAGCTTTCTTT	CASSRPGQGANTEAFF
TRBV14	-	-	TRBJ2-7	TGTGCCAGCAGCCAAGAGGGGCCAGGAGGCTACGAGCAGTACTTC	CASSQEGPGGYEQYF
TRBV9	-	-	TRBJ1-2	TGTGCCGGCAGCGTACGGGGGGGCTATGGCTACACCTTC	CAGSVRGGYGYTF
TRBV19	-	-	TRBJ2-1	TGTGCCAGTAGTATTAGGGGAGACTCCTACAGTGAGCAGTTCTTC	CASSIRGDSYSEQFF
TRBV6-5	many	TRBD2	TRBJ2-1	TGTGCCAGCAGAGCGGGAGGGGCAGTAAAATGGGAGCAGTTCTTC	CASRAGGAVKWEQFF
TRBV24-1	-	-	TRBJ2-3	TGTGCCACCAGTGATCGGGGCGCCACAAGCAAAGATACGCAGTATTTT	CATSDRGATSKDTQYF
TRBV5-4	many	-	TRBJ1-2	TGTGCCAGCAGCTTGGCCGTCAGGGGTTTGGCTCACTATGGCTACACCTTC	CASSLAVRGLAHYGYTF
TRBV5-6	many	-	TRBJ2-5	TGTGCCAGCAGCTTGCCGGGGGTTGGGTATGAGACCCAGTACTTC	CASSLPGVGYETQYF
TRBV24-1	-	-	TRBJ2-7	TGTGCCACCAGTGATTTGCGCGAGCAGTACTTC	CATSDLREQYF
TRBV24-1	-	TRBD2	TRBJ2-2	TGTGCCAGCATCCGGGGGGGCGGGAGGGACACCGGGGAGCTGTTTTTT	CASIRGGGRDTGELFF
TRBV7-2	many	-	TRBJ1-6	TGTGCCAGCAGCTTAATGCCCCCGGGGCGGGGTTGGGATTCACCCCTCCACTTT	CASSLMPPGRGWDSPLHF
TRBV24-1	-	TRBD1	TRBJ1-4	TGTGCCACCAGTGACCCCCGAGACAGGGAAGAAAAACTGTTTTTT	CATSDPRDREEKLFF
TRBV20-1	-	-	TRBJ1-1	TGCAGTGCTATGGGACGGGAAGCTTTCTTT	CSAMGREAFF
TRBV6-6	many	TRBD1	TRBJ2-5	TGTGCCAGCAGCTTTGGGACAGGCAGCCAAGAGACCCAGTACTTC	CASSFGTGSQETQYF
TRBV20-1	-	TRBD1	TRBJ2-7	TGCAGTGCTAGAGATCGGCTGGGACAGGGTTTATACGAGCAGTACTTC	CSARDRLGQGLYEQYF
TRBV6-5	-	-	TRBJ1-2	TGTGCCAGCAGTTACTCTGGCGGGACAAAAGATTATGGCTACACCTTC	CASSYSGGTKDYGYTF
TRBV10-3	few	-	TRBJ2-7	TGTGCCATCAGTGAGGGGACGAGATCGGCGATCGAGCAGTACTTC	CAISEGTRSAIEQYF
TRBV19	-	-	TRBJ1-2	TGTGCCAGTAGTATAGCGACCGGGGGCGAGACCTTC	CASSIATGGETF
TRBV6-1	many	-	TRBJ1-2	TGTGCCAGCAGTGGCGGACGGAGCTATGGCTACACCTTC	CASSGGRSYGYTF
TRBV20-1	many	-	TRBJ2-1	TGCAGTGCTAGAGAGGATACCCCGGGATATCGTAATCAGTTCTTC	CSAREDTPGYRNQFF